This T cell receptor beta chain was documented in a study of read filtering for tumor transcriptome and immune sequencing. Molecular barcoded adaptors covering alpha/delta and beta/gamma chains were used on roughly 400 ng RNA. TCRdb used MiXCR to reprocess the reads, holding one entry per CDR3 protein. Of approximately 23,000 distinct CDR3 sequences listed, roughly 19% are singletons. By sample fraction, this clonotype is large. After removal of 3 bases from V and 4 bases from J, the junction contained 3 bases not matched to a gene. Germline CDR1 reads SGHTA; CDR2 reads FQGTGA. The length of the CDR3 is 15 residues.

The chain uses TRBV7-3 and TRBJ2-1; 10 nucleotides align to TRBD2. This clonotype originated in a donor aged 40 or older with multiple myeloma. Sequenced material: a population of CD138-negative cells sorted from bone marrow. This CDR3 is CASSLTSGPYNEQFF. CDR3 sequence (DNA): TGTGCCAGCAGCTTGACTAGCGGGCCTTACAATGAGCAGTTCTTC. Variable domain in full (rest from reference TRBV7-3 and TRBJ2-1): GAGVSQTPSNKVTEKGKYVELRCDPISGHTALYWYRQSLGQGPEFLIYFQGTGAADDSGLPNDRFFAVRPEGSVSTLKIQRTERGDSAVYLCASSLTSGPYNEQFFGPGTRLTVL.